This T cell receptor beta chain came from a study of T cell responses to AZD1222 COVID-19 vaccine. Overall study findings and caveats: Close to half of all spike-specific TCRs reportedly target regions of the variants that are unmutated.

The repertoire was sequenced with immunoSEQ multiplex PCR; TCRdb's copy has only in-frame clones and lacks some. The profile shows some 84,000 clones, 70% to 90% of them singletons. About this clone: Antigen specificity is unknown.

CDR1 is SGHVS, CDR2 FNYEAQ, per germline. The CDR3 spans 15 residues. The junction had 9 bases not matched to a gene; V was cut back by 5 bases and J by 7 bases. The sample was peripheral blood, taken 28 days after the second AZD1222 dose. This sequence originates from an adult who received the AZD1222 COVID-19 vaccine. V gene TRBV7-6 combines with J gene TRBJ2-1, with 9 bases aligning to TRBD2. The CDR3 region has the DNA TGTGCCAGCAGCCAGACTAGCGGTTGGGGAAATGAGCAGTTCTTC. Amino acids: CASSQTSGWGNEQFF.